Listed below are T cell receptor beta chains from one sample, sequenced in a study of response to subunit inactivated influenza vaccine. TCRdb independently ran MiXCR on the RT-PCR reads; one entry per CDR3 protein. This sample carries 300,000 to 350,000 distinct CDR3 sequences, about 20% of them seen once, and the ten largest clones take 10% to 13%. The sequencing here drew on PBMCs from blood, taken 21 months after vaccination. The receptors here all came from a man aged 45 to 70 who received an inactivated influenza vaccine. The CDR3 runs from the conserved cysteine through the conserved F or W. A D gene is named only where the DNA matches it firmly. Expanded clones are given a class, and other clones once, few, many or no size at all.

abundance | j_gene | v_gene | d_gene | CDR3aa | CDR3nt
many | TRBJ1-2 | TRBV11-2 | . | CASSSESYGYTF | TGTGCCAGCAGCTCGGAAAGCTATGGCTACACCTTC
many | TRBJ1-2 | TRBV4-3 | TRBD1 | CASSQRTGGPGYTF | TGCGCCAGCAGCCAACGGACAGGGGGCCCCGGCTACACCTTC
few | TRBJ1-6 | TRBV12-3/TRBV12-4 | . | CASSTDRNYRNSPLHF | TGTGCCAGCAGTACCGACAGGAACTATAGGAATTCACCCCTCCACTTT
. | TRBJ2-7 | TRBV20-1 | TRBD2 | CSARDLGGRGPYEQYF | TGCAGTGCTAGAGATCTCGGCGGGAGGGGGCCCTACGAGCAGTACTTC
. | TRBJ1-5 | TRBV6-2/TRBV6-3 | TRBD1 | CASGQGAIQPQHF | TGTGCCAGCGGACAGGGGGCCATTCAGCCCCAGCATTTT
. | TRBJ2-3 | TRBV12-3/TRBV12-4 | TRBD2 | CASSSPAGEGDTQYF | TGTGCCAGCAGTTCCCCAGCGGGAGAGGGGGATACGCAGTATTTT
. | TRBJ1-1 | TRBV12-3/TRBV12-4 | . | CASRRPAKGGAFF | TGTGCCAGCAGAAGGCCGGCCAAAGGAGGAGCTTTCTTT
few | TRBJ1-1 | TRBV6-1 | . | CASNRQRGTEAFF | TGTGCCAGCAATAGACAGAGAGGCACTGAAGCTTTCTTT
few | TRBJ1-2 | TRBV12-3/TRBV12-4 | . | CASRDPPEGGYTF | TGTGCCTCTCGGGACCCTCCCGAGGGTGGCTACACCTTC
few | TRBJ1-4 | TRBV7-2 | . | CASSLQQGREKLFF | TGTGCCAGCAGCTTACAACAGGGTCGGGAAAAACTGTTTTTT
few | TRBJ1-2 | TRBV6-5 | . | CASSYGQSVYGYTF | TGTGCCAGCAGTTACGGACAAAGCGTCTATGGCTACACCTTC
. | TRBJ1-1 | TRBV29-1 | . | CSVTSRVGTEAFF | TGCAGCGTTACGTCCAGGGTGGGCACTGAAGCTTTCTTT
. | TRBJ1-5 | TRBV29-1 | . | CSVGGADPNQPQHF | TGCAGCGTCGGGGGGGCAGACCCCAATCAGCCCCAGCATTTT
few | TRBJ1-2 | TRBV20-1 | . | CSARDLQNYGYTF | TGCAGTGCTAGAGATTTACAGAACTATGGCTACACCTTC
few | TRBJ1-4 | TRBV6-1 | . | CASSDRPAVTNEKLFF | TGTGCCAGCAGTGACCGACCTGCCGTCACTAATGAAAAACTGTTTTTT
. | TRBJ1-1 | TRBV6-2/TRBV6-3 | TRBD1 | CASSGQVPNTEAFF | TGTGCCAGCAGCGGACAGGTTCCTAACACTGAAGCTTTCTTT
. | TRBJ2-1 | TRBV6-2/TRBV6-3 | TRBD2 | CASSYSGLAGGPHNEQFF | TGTGCCAGCAGTTATAGCGGACTAGCGGGAGGGCCACACAATGAGCAGTTCTTC
many | TRBJ1-2 | TRBV11-2 | TRBD1 | CASSLGTGAGYTF | TGTGCCAGCAGCTTAGGGACAGGGGCTGGCTACACCTTC
. | TRBJ1-1 | TRBV7-2 | . | CASSARSTGAFF | TGTGCCAGCAGCGCAAGGTCGACGGGAGCTTTCTTT
few | TRBJ2-1 | TRBV4-3 | . | CASSRSALQYNEQFF | TGCGCCAGCAGCCGGTCGGCTCTACAGTACAATGAGCAGTTCTTC
many | TRBJ1-3 | TRBV4-3 | . | CASSQDGAGSGNTIYF | TGCGCCAGCAGCCAAGATGGCGCGGGGTCTGGAAACACCATATATTTT
. | TRBJ1-2 | TRBV3-1 | . | CASSQDVGSGRYTF | TGTGCCAGCAGCCAAGATGTTGGCAGCGGGCGCTACACCTTC
. | TRBJ2-4 | TRBV7-8 | . | CASSLVGVAKNIQYF | TGTGCCAGCAGCTTAGTGGGGGTAGCCAAAAACATTCAGTACTTC
few | TRBJ1-5 | TRBV20-1 | . | CSAIPVHTNQPQHF | TGCAGTGCTATACCCGTGCATACCAATCAGCCCCAGCATTTT
few | TRBJ1-2 | TRBV15 | . | CATSGYGSNYGYTF | TGTGCCACCAGCGGGTACGGTTCTAACTATGGCTACACCTTC
. | TRBJ2-6 | TRBV12-3/TRBV12-4 | . | CASSSPNSGANVLTF | TGTGCCAGCAGTTCTCCGAATTCTGGGGCCAACGTCCTGACTTTC
few | TRBJ2-3 | TRBV7-8 | . | CASSLDNPTDTQYF | TGTGCCAGCAGCTTAGATAACCCCACAGATACGCAGTATTTT
few | TRBJ1-1 | TRBV2 | . | CASRYRDEWTEAFF | TGTGCCAGCAGGTACAGGGACGAATGGACTGAAGCTTTCTTT
. | TRBJ1-5 | TRBV10-3 | . | CAISDTREYSNQPQHF | TGTGCCATCAGTGACACCAGGGAATATAGCAATCAGCCCCAGCATTTT
few | TRBJ1-1 | TRBV7-9 | . | CASSFFGGITEAFF | TGTGCCAGCAGCTTCTTTGGGGGGATCACTGAAGCTTTCTTT
. | TRBJ1-1 | TRBV5-5 | . | CASSLGDQTEAFF | TGTGCCAGCAGCTTGGGTGATCAGACTGAAGCTTTCTTT
. | TRBJ1-3 | TRBV30 | . | CAWDRNSGNTIYF | TGTGCCTGGGACAGAAACTCTGGAAACACCATATATTTT
once | TRBJ2-7 | TRBV3-1 | TRBD2 | CASSLSGGRHYEQYF | TGTGCCAGCAGCCTTAGCGGGGGGCGCCACTACGAGCAGTACTTC
few | TRBJ1-2 | TRBV4-1 | . | CASSQDEAAGGNYGYTF | TGCGCCAGCAGCCAAGATGAAGCGGCAGGCGGTAACTATGGCTACACCTTC
many | TRBJ2-5 | TRBV5-5 | . | CASSFRTTQETQYF | TGTGCCAGCAGCTTTCGGACTACCCAAGAGACCCAGTACTTC
many | TRBJ1-5 | TRBV3-1 | . | CASSQGAIQPQHF | TGTGCCAGCAGCCAAGGGGCCATTCAGCCCCAGCATTTT
many | TRBJ1-6 | TRBV2 | TRBD1 | CASSSGQGFSPLHF | TGTGCCAGCAGTTCGGGACAGGGTTTCTCACCCCTCCACTTT
once | TRBJ2-3 | TRBV20-1 | . | CSARISGNTDTQYF | TGCAGTGCTAGGATCAGCGGCAACACAGATACGCAGTATTTT
. | TRBJ1-1 | TRBV25-1 | . | CASSKNAVNTEAFF | TGTGCCAGCAGTAAAAATGCAGTGAACACTGAAGCTTTCTTT
. | TRBJ1-3 | TRBV5-1 | . | CASSPDAAPSGNTIYF | TGCGCCAGCAGCCCGGACGCAGCTCCGTCTGGAAACACCATATATTTT
few | TRBJ2-1 | TRBV6-2/TRBV6-3 | TRBD2 | CASFNSGRVSYNEQFF | TGTGCCAGTTTCAACAGCGGGAGAGTGTCCTACAATGAGCAGTTCTTC
many | TRBJ1-1 | TRBV27 | . | CASSLKRGATEAFF | TGTGCCAGCAGTTTAAAAAGGGGCGCCACTGAAGCTTTCTTT
few | TRBJ1-1 | TRBV7-2 | . | CASSLAWGVNTEAFF | TGTGCCAGCAGCTTAGCGTGGGGGGTGAACACTGAAGCTTTCTTT
few | TRBJ1-1 | TRBV9 | . | CASSGGDSWVAEAFF | TGTGCCAGCAGCGGAGGGGACTCTTGGGTCGCTGAAGCTTTCTTT
. | TRBJ1-2 | TRBV20-1 | . | CSAVRQYGYTF | TGCAGTGCCGTAAGACAGTATGGCTACACCTTC
few | TRBJ2-2 | TRBV4-1 | . | CASSQVGVGTGELFF | TGCGCCAGCAGCCAAGTAGGAGTGGGGACCGGGGAGCTGTTTTTT
. | TRBJ2-1 | TRBV29-1 | TRBD2 | CSVGGRVYNEQFF | TGCAGCGTTGGCGGGAGAGTATACAATGAGCAGTTCTTC
many | TRBJ1-2 | TRBV3-1 | . | CASSQGFGRDIGYTF | TGTGCCAGCAGCCAAGGTTTTGGCAGGGACATTGGCTACACCTTC
once | TRBJ2-3 | TRBV29-1 | TRBD1 | CSASLITGTGSDTQYF | TGCAGCGCCTCCCTCATCACCGGGACAGGGTCAGATACGCAGTATTTT
. | TRBJ2-2 | TRBV7-8 | TRBD1 | CASSLEGAGTGELFF | TGTGCCAGCAGCTTAGAGGGGGCGGGCACCGGGGAGCTGTTTTTT
many | TRBJ1-2 | TRBV12-3/TRBV12-4 | . | CASSSPANYGYTF | TGTGCCAGCAGTTCCCCCGCTAACTATGGCTACACCTTC
few | TRBJ2-1 | TRBV7-8 | TRBD2 | CASSRTSGSSIFNEQFF | TGTGCCAGCAGCAGGACTAGCGGGAGCTCCATATTCAATGAGCAGTTCTTC
few | TRBJ1-2 | TRBV4-1 | . | CASSQDPGDNYGYTF | TGCGCCAGCAGCCAAGATCCCGGGGATAACTATGGCTACACCTTC
many | TRBJ1-2 | TRBV12-3/TRBV12-4 | . | CASSRQDYGYTF | TGTGCCAGCAGCAGACAAGACTATGGCTACACCTTC
few | TRBJ2-7 | TRBV5-1 | TRBD2 | CASSLGLAGNYEQYF | TGCGCCAGCAGCTTGGGATTAGCGGGAAACTACGAGCAGTACTTC
few | TRBJ1-2 | TRBV4-2 | . | CASSQDAGDGYTF | TGTGCCAGCAGCCAAGATGCAGGGGATGGCTACACCTTC
few | TRBJ2-2 | TRBV24-1 | TRBD1 | CATHSGQGRTGELFF | TGTGCCACCCACTCAGGACAGGGCCGGACCGGGGAGCTGTTTTTT